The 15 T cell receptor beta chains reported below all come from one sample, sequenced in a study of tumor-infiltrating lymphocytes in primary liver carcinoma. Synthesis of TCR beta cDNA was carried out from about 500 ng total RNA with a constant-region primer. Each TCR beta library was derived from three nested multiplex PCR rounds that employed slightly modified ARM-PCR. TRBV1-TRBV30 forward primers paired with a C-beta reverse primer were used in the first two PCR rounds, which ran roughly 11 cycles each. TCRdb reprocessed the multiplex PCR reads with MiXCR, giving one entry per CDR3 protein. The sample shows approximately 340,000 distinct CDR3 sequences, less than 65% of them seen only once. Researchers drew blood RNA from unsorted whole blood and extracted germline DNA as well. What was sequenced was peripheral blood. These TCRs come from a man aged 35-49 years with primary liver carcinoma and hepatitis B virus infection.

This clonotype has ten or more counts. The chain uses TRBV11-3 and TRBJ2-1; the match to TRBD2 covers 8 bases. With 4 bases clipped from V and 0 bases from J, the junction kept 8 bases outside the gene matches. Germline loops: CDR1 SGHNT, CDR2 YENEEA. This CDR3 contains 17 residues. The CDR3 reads CASSSYQSGSSYNEQFF. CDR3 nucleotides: TGTGCCAGCAGCTCCTACCAGAGCGGGAGCTCCTACAATGAGCAGTTCTTC.

CDR3 sequence (DNA): TGTGCCAGCAGCTTACCCCTCACGGGAGGGTCGCACAATGAGCAGTTCTTC. It specifies CASSLPLTGGSHNEQFF. The rearrangement uses TRBV11-1 and TRBJ2-1; TRBD2 matches at 8 bases. This CDR3 region has 17 residues. The V segment lost 2 bases and the J segment 5 bases; nucleotides outside the gene matches: 11. Germline V lookup: CDR1 SGHAT, CDR2 FQDESV (reference sequence).

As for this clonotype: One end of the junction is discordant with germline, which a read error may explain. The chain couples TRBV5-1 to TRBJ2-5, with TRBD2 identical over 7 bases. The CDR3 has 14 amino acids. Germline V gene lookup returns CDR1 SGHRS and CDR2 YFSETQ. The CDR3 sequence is CVSSLGPGGETQYF. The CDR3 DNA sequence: TGCGTCAGCAGCTTGGGTCCGGGGGGAGAGACCCAGTACTTC.

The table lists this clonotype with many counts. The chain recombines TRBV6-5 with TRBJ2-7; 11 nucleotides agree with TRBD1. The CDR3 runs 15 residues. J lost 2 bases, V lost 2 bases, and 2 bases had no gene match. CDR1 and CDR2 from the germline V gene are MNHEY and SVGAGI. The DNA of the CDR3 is TGTGCCAGCAGTTACGGGACAGGGGGACCCTACGAGCAGTACTTC. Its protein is CASSYGTGGPYEQYF.

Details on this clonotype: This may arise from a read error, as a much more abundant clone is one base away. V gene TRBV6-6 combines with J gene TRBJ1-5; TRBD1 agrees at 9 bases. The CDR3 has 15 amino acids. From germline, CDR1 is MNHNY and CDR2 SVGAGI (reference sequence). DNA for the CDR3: TGTGCCAGCAGTTACGGGGGACAGGGTAATCAGTCCCAGCATTTT. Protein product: CASSYGGQGNQSQHF.

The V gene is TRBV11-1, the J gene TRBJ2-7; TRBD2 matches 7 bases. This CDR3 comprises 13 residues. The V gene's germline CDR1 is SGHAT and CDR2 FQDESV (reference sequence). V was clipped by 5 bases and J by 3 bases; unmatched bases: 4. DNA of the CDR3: TGTGCCAGCAGCGAAGGCGGGGGCTACGAGCAGTACTTC. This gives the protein CASSEGGGYEQYF.

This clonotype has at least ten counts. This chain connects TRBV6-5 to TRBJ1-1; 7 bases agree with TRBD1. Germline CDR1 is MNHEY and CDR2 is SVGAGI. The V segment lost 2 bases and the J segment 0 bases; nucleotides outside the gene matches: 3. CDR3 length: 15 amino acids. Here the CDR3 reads CASSYDRAVNTEAFF. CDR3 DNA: TGTGCCAGCAGTTACGACAGGGCGGTGAACACTGAAGCTTTCTTT.

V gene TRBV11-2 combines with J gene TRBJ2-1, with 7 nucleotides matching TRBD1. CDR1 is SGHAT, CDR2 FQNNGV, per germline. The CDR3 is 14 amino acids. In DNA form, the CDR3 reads TGTGTCACCAGCCCCCGCTCAGGGGGAAATGAGCAGTTCTTC. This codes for CVTSPRSGGNEQFF.

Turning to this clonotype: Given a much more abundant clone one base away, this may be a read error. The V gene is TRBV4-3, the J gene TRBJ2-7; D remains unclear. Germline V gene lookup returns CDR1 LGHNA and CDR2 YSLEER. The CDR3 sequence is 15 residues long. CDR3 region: CANSQDSSGYYEQYF. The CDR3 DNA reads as TGCGCCAACAGCCAAGATAGCAGTGGGTACTACGAGCAGTACTTC.

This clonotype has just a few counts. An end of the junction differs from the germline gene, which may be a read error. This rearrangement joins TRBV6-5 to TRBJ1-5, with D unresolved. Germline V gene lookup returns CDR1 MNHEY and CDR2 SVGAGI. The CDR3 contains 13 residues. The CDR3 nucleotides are TGTGTCAGCAGGAACGGAGTCTTTCAGCCCCAGCATTTT. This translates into CVSRNGVFQPQHF.

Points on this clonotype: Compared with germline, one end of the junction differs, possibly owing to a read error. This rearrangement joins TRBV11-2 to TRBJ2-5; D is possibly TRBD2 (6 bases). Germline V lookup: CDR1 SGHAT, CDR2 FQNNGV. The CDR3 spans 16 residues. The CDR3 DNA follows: TGCGCCAGCAGATCCCGGGACTCGGCCCACCAAGAGATCCAGTACTTC. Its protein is CASRSRDSAHQEIQYF.

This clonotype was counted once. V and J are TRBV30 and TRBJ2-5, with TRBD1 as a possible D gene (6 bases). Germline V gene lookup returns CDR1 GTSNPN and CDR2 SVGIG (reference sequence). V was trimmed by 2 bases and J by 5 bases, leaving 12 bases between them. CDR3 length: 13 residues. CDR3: CAWSTGFRETQYF. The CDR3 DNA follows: TGTGCCTGGAGTACAGGGTTTCGGGAGACCCAGTACTTC.

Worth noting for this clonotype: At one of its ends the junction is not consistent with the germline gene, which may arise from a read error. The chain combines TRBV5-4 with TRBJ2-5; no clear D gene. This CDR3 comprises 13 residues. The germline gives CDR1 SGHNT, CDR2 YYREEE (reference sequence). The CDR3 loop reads CAISLSLEETQYF. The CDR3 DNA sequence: TGTGCCATCAGCTTGTCGTTAGAGGAGACCCAGTACTTC.

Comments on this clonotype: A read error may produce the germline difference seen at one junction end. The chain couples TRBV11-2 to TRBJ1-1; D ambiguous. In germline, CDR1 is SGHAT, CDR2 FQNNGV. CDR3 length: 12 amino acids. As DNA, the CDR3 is TGTGCCAGCAGTTTAGACCACAGTGAAGCTTTCTTT. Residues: CASSLDHSEAFF.

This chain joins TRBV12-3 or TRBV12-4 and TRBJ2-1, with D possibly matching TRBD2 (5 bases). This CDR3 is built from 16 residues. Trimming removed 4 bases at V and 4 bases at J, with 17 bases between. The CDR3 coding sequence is TGTGCCAGCAGTTCCCCCGCTAACGGGAAGTACAATGAGCAGTTCTTC. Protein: CASSSPANGKYNEQFF.